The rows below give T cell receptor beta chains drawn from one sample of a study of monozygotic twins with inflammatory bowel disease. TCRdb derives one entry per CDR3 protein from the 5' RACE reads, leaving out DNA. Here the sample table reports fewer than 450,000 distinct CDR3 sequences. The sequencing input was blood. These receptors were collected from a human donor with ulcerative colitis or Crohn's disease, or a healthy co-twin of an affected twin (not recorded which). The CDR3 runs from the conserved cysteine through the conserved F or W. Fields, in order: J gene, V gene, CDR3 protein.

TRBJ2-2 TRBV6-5 CASSYVPTVTGELFF
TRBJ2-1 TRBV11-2 CASSLAPVSYNEQFF
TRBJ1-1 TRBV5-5 CASSQMGVNTEAFF
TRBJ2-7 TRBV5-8 CASSLGSPTGFNYEQYF
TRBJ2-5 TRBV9 CASSAGDRGSQETQYF
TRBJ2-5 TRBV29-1 CSVLPGMETQYF
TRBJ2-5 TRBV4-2 CASSQDLGAETQYF
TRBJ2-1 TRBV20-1 CSARDPLLAVYNEQLF
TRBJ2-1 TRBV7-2 CASSLAAGGQYNEQFF
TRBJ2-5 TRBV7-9 CASTTMGGFQETQYF